One and the same sample provided the 9 T cell receptor beta chains below, sequenced in a study of OX40 agonist ivuxolimab in advanced cancers. Clones were sequenced by immunoSEQ multiplex PCR, and TCRdb holds only the in-frame ones, with some missing. The sample yields over 40,000 clones, 84% seen once. The sample consisted of CD4+ or CD8+ T cells sorted from blood, taken in a trial of the OX40 agonist ivuxolimab. These receptor sequences come from an adult with an advanced solid tumor such as melanoma, head and neck, liver or kidney cancer.

This chain links TRBV5-1 with TRBJ2-7; TRBD1 matches at 9 bases. The CDR3 has 15 amino acids. Losses at the gene ends were 4 bases for V and 7 bases for J; bases not matched to a gene: 12. Germline V gene lookup returns CDR1 SGHRS and CDR2 YFSETQ. For the CDR3, the DNA is TGCGCCAGCAGCAAACCGGGACAGGGTGCGGGGGAGCAGTACTTC. Protein: CASSKPGQGAGEQYF.

The chain couples TRBV7-2 to TRBJ2-1; the match to TRBD2 covers 8 bases. The CDR3 length is 14 residues. J was trimmed by 15 bases and V by 5 bases; bases with no gene match: 15. Looked up from germline, CDR1 is SGHTA and CDR2 is FQGNSA. CDR3 in amino acids: CASSPGTSWSSTFF. The DNA of the CDR3 is TGTGCCAGCAGCCCCGGGACTAGTTGGTCGAGTACGTTCTTC.

This clone has just a few counts. The chain employs TRBV7-6 and TRBJ2-2, with TRBD2 as a possible D gene (6 bases). This CDR3 has 16 residues. V was trimmed by 5 bases and J by 4 bases, leaving 17 bases between them. The germline V gene encodes CDR1 SGHVS and CDR2 FNYEAQ. This CDR3 is CASSLLARLSTGELFF. The CDR3 coding sequence is TGTGCCAGCAGCCTCCTAGCGAGATTAAGCACCGGGGAGCTGTTTTTT. The variable domain in full, completed from reference TRBV7-6 and TRBJ2-2, reads GAGVSQSPRYKVTKRGQDVALRCDPISGHVSLYWYRQALGQGPEFLTYFNYEAQQDKSGLPNDRFSAERPEGSISTLTIQRTEQRDSAMYRCASSLLARLSTGELFFGEGSRLTVL.

V is TRBV4-2 and J is TRBJ2-3; 13 nucleotides match TRBD2. Looked up from germline, CDR1 is LGHNA and CDR2 is YNFKEQ. V dropped 1 base and J dropped 0; count of bases not matched to a gene: 7. This CDR3 region has 19 residues. CDR3 in DNA: TGTGCCAGCAGCCAAGGACTAGCGGGAGGTTCCACTAGCACAGATACGCAGTATTTT. It is translated as CASSQGLAGGSTSTDTQYF.

V gene TRBV18 combines with J gene TRBJ2-3; 10 bases map to TRBD1. CDR3 length: 17 residues. The V gene end was trimmed by 3 bases and the J gene end by 1 base; junction bases not matched to a gene: 7. Per germline, CDR1 KGHSH and CDR2 LQKENI. The CDR3 nucleotides read TGTGCCAGCTCACCCGGGACAGGGGTGGCGGGCACAGATACGCAGTATTTT. This sequence encodes CASSPGTGVAGTDTQYF. Drawing the rest from reference TRBV18 and TRBJ2-3, the complete variable domain is NAGVMQNPRHLVRRRGQEARLRCSPMKGHSHVYWYRQLPEEGLKFMVYLQKENIIDESGMPKERFSAEFPKEGPSILRIQQVVRGDSAAYFCASSPGTGVAGTDTQYFGPGTRLTVL.

The chain joins TRBV5-4 to TRBJ2-2, with D perhaps TRBD2 (6 bases). Trimming pared 4 bases from V and 6 bases from J, leaving 13 bases between. Germline values: CDR1 SGHNT, CDR2 YYREEE (reference sequence). CDR3 length equals 14 residues. The CDR3 DNA sequence: TGTGCCAGCAGCCGCCGGGACTCGGCCGGGGAGCTGTTTTTT. Translating it yields CASSRRDSAGELFF.

J is TRBJ2-5 and V is TRBV11-3; 8 bases are shared with TRBD1. This CDR3 has 14 residues. Germline V CDR1 and CDR2: SGHNT, YENEEA. With 3 bases clipped from V and 2 bases from J, the junction kept 2 bases outside the gene matches. The CDR3 is CASSFWTGQETQYF. The CDR3 DNA reads TGTGCCAGCAGCTTTTGGACAGGGCAAGAGACCCAGTACTTC.

This clone has a single count. The chain employs TRBV28 and TRBJ2-7, with D unclear. Germline V gene data show CDR1 as MDHEN and CDR2 as SYDVKM. This CDR3 is 14 amino acids long. V lost 6 bases, J lost 0 bases, and 12 bases lay in between. The CDR3 DNA follows: TGTGCCAGCAGCTCAGGTCCCAGCTCCTACGAGCAGTACTTC. It is translated as CASSSGPSSYEQYF. The full variable domain, rest sourced from reference TRBV28 and TRBJ2-7, is DVKVTQSSRYLVKRTGEKVFLECVQDMDHENMFWYRQDPGLGLRLIYFSYDVKMKEKGDIPEGYSVSREKKERFSLILESASTNQTSMYLCASSSGPSSYEQYFGPGTRLTVT.

The CDR3 loop reads CASSQVRGGETQYF. CDR3 coding DNA: TGTGCCAGCAGCCAAGTACGAGGGGGTGAGACCCAGTACTTC. The chain uses TRBV4-2 and TRBJ2-5; tentative D call: TRBD1 (6 bases). V was cut by 1 base and J by 5 bases, with 11 bases left in between. The germline V gene has CDR1 LGHNA and CDR2 YNFKEQ. The CDR3 length is 14 residues.